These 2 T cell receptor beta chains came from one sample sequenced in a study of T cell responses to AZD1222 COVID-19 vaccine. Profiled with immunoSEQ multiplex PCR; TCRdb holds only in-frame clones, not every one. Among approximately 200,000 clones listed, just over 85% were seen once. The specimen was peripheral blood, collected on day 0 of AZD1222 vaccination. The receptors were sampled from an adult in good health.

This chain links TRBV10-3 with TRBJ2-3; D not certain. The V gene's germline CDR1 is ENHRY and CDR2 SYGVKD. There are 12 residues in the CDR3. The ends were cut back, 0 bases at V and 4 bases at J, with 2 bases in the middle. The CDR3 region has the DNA TGTGCCATCAGTGAGTCACCAGATACGCAGTATTTT. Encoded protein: CAISESPDTQYF.

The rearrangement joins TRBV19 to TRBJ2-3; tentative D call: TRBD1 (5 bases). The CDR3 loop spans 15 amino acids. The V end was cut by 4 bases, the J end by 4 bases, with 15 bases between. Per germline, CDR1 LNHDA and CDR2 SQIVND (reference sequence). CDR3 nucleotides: TGTGCCAGTAGTACTCCGGCCCTAGGGGCAGATACGCAGTATTTT. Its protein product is CASSTPALGADTQYF.